A single sample is the source of the 26 T cell receptor beta chains below, sequenced in a study of blood T cells in healthy people across ages. A sample-barcoded 5' primer and a J-beta primer mix were used in a second PCR of about 7 to 12 cycles. TCRdb ran MiXCR on the 5' RACE reads and lists one entry per CDR3 protein. The sample yields more than 700,000 distinct CDR3 sequences, around half seen once. Specimen: blood. The origin of the receptors is a man aged 80 or over in good health.

In regard to this clonotype: With a much larger clone just one base away, this may be a read error. The chain is built from TRBV12-3 or TRBV12-4 and TRBJ2-5, with TRBD1 matching 10 bases. CDR3 length equals 15 residues. CDR3 sequence reads: CASSTGTGAINERFF. For the CDR3, the DNA is TGTGCCAGCAGTACCGGGACAGGGGCCATCAATGAGCGGTTCTTC.

Comments on this clonotype: A read error may be the cause here, since a much bigger clone is one base away. This chain connects TRBV28 to TRBJ2-7, with 10 bases matching TRBD2. Per the germline V gene, CDR1 is MDHEN and CDR2 is SYDVKM. The CDR3 is 16 residues long. Germline trimming cut 3 bases from V and 2 bases from J; bases unmatched to any gene: 7. CDR3 loop: CASSFPRTSGPYEQYF. The CDR3 DNA reads TGTGCCAGCAGTTTCCCTCGGACTAGCGGTCCCTACGAGCAGTACTTC.

The V call is TRBV5-1, the J call TRBJ1-4, with D possibly being TRBD1 (5 bases). V was pared by 4 bases and J by 5 bases, with 21 bases between. The CDR3 contains 17 residues. CDR1 SGHRS and CDR2 YFSETQ come from the germline V gene. The CDR3 DNA reads as TGCGCCAGCAGCCCTGGATTAGACAGCCGAGGGAATGAAAAACTGTTTTTT. Its protein product is CASSPGLDSRGNEKLFF.

The chain has TRBV18 and TRBJ2-1; 8 bases are a match to TRBD1. The CDR3 is 16 amino acids. Trimming removed 2 bases from V and 1 base from J; junction bases left unmatched: 4. Germline V gives CDR1 KGHSH, CDR2 LQKENI. CDR3 bases: TGTGCCAGCTCACCATTGACAGGGGCGTCCTACAATGAGCAGTTCTTC. Its translation: CASSPLTGASYNEQFF.

This chain joins TRBV20-1 and TRBJ1-2; a possible D gene is TRBD1 (6 bases). This CDR3 region has 13 residues. Trimming removed 4 bases at V and 8 bases at J, with 17 bases between. Looked up from germline, CDR1 is DFQATT and CDR2 is SNEGSKA (reference sequence). CDR3 DNA: TGCAGTGCTACACACAGGGATTTACCGGGCTACACCTTC. Translation gives CSATHRDLPGYTF.

This clonotype was counted only a few times. The chain links TRBV12-3 or TRBV12-4 to TRBJ1-6; maybe TRBD1 (5 bases). The CDR3 loop spans 15 amino acids. V shed 3 bases and J shed 1 base, with 7 bases lying between them. CDR3 DNA: TGTGCCAGCAGTTTTGGGGGATCCTATAATTCACCCCTCCACTTT. Amino acid sequence: CASSFGGSYNSPLHF.

The rearrangement uses TRBV11-2 and TRBJ2-1; 11 bases line up with TRBD2. The CDR3 has 16 residues. Germline loops: CDR1 SGHAT, CDR2 FQNNGV. V trimming: 1 base; J trimming: 2 bases; junction bases outside the gene matches: 1. The CDR3 nucleotides are TGTGCCAGCAGCTTAGCGGGACTAGCGGCCTACAATGAGCAGTTCTTC. Its translation is CASSLAGLAAYNEQFF.

This clonotype was observed a handful of times. The chain joins TRBV9 to TRBJ2-7; D remains unclear. V shed 0 bases and J shed 6 bases, with 10 bases lying between them. In germline, CDR1 is SGDLS, CDR2 YYNGEE. This CDR3 spans 13 amino acids. CDR3 protein: CASSVDRSREQYF. In DNA form, the CDR3 reads TGTGCCAGCAGCGTAGACCGTAGTCGCGAGCAGTACTTC.

The V gene is TRBV6-1, the J gene TRBJ2-5; the match to TRBD2 covers 10 bases. There are 13 residues in the CDR3. The J segment lost 10 bases and the V segment lost 3 bases, leaving 5 bases of the junction unmatched. CDR1 and CDR2 from the germline V gene are MNHNS and SASEGT. DNA of the CDR3: TGTGCCAGCAGTGAGATCGCTAGCGGGAGCCAGTACTTC. Protein product: CASSEIASGSQYF.

This clonotype was seen just once. V usage is TRBV7-3 and J usage is TRBJ2-7; D may match TRBD1 or TRBD2 (5 bases each). Germline V CDR1 and CDR2: SGHTA, FQGTGA. V gave up 5 bases and J gave up 1 base, with 18 bases separating them. The CDR3 runs 16 residues. The CDR3 spells CASSPYQPGRSYEQYF. The CDR3 DNA reads TGTGCCAGCAGCCCATATCAACCGGGACGGTCCTACGAGCAGTACTTC.

This clonotype appeared many times. The J gene is TRBJ2-1, the V gene TRBV20-1; 11 bases map to TRBD2. There are 16 residues in the CDR3. Germline CDR1 and CDR2: DFQATT and SNEGSKA (reference sequence). Trimming at V came to 3 bases and at J to 4 bases, leaving 8 bases not matched to a gene. Here the CDR3 DNA reads TGCAGTGCTAGCCAGCCTAGCGGGGGGCCTTACAATGAGCAGTTCTTC. As protein: CSASQPSGGPYNEQFF.

V gene TRBV2 combines with J gene TRBJ2-1; TRBD2 is a possible D gene (5 bases). The CDR3 extends over 13 amino acids. CDR1 SNHLY and CDR2 FYNNEI come from the germline V gene. V dropped 6 bases and J dropped 5 bases, with 11 bases sitting between them. CDR3 loop: CASRASQNNEQFF. CDR3 nucleotides: TGTGCCAGCAGAGCTAGCCAAAACAATGAGCAGTTCTTC. The full variable domain, rest sourced from reference TRBV2 and TRBJ2-1, is EPEVTQTPSHQVTQMGQEVILRCVPISNHLYFYWYRQILGQKVEFLVSFYNNEISEKSEIFDDQFSVERPDGSNFTLKIRSTKLEDSAMYFCASRASQNNEQFFGPGTRLTVL.

This clonotype was observed many times. The V gene is TRBV25-1, the J gene TRBJ1-2; 7 bases align to TRBD1. Trimming at V came to 4 bases and at J to 5 bases, leaving 1 base not matched to a gene. Germline CDR1 MGHDK, CDR2 SYGVNS. This CDR3 is built from 12 residues. The CDR3 nucleotides read TGTGCCAGCAGTGGACAGGGTTATGGCTACACCTTC. Protein sequence: CASSGQGYGYTF.

The rearrangement links TRBV27 to TRBJ2-5; 8 nucleotides line up with TRBD1. The J call may be incorrect, as the DNA end agrees better with TRBJ2-7. This CDR3 comprises 13 residues. The germline V gene encodes CDR1 MNHEY and CDR2 SMNVEV (reference sequence). The CDR3 loop reads CASRPQGDYEQYF. Here the CDR3 DNA reads TGTGCCAGCAGGCCACAGGGGGACTACGAGCAGTACTTC.

The CDR3 here is CASSLPADRDDEKLFF. In DNA, the CDR3 is TGTGCCAGCAGCCTCCCTGCCGACAGGGATGATGAAAAACTGTTTTTT. The chain combines TRBV4-2 with TRBJ1-4; 7 bases map to TRBD1. This CDR3 contains 16 residues. Losses at the gene ends were 4 bases for V and 6 bases for J; bases not matched to a gene: 11. Germline CDR1 LGHNA, CDR2 YNFKEQ.

This chain connects TRBV12-3 or TRBV12-4 to TRBJ2-5; D is perhaps TRBD2 (5 bases). The J call may be mistaken, given a closer DNA end match to TRBJ2-7. The CDR3 loop spans 12 amino acids. CDR3 sequence reads: CASSEGAHEQYF. The DNA of the CDR3 is TGTGCCAGCAGTGAGGGCGCCCACGAGCAGTACTTC.

The J gene is TRBJ1-6, the V gene TRBV6-6; 7 nucleotides line up with TRBD1. Trimming removed 8 bases from V and 6 bases from J; junction bases left unmatched: 1. CDR1 and CDR2 (germline): MNHNY, SVGAGI (reference sequence). The CDR3 length is 12 residues. The CDR3 DNA reads TGTGCCAGCCACAGGGGTAATTCACCCCTCCACTTT. This codes for CASHRGNSPLHF.

The chain uses TRBV29-1 and TRBJ2-7; TRBD2 matches 7 bases. Germline-derived CDR1 and CDR2 are SQVTM and ANQGSEA. The J segment lost 1 base and the V segment lost 5 bases, leaving 5 bases of the junction unmatched. This CDR3 spans 13 amino acids. The CDR3 nucleotides are TGCAGCGTTTCCGGAGCGGGGTCCTACGAGCAGTACTTC. Translation gives CSVSGAGSYEQYF.

Only a few counts were recorded for this clonotype. The chain is built from TRBV20-1 and TRBJ1-2, with D tentatively TRBD1 (5 bases). CDR3 length: 14 residues. Germline V lookup: CDR1 DFQATT, CDR2 SNEGSKA (reference sequence). V was clipped by 0 bases and J by 2 bases, with 10 bases between them. CDR3 protein: CSARDGAGNYGYTF. CDR3 sequence (DNA): TGCAGTGCTAGAGATGGGGCAGGGAACTATGGCTACACCTTC.

The genes are TRBV29-1 and TRBJ2-6; no firm D call. This CDR3 region has 14 residues. V dropped 6 bases and J dropped 4 bases, with 13 bases sitting between them. From germline, CDR1 is SQVTM and CDR2 ANQGSEA. The CDR3 is CSVATSWGANVLTF. Here the CDR3 DNA reads TGCAGCGTGGCAACAAGTTGGGGGGCCAACGTCCTGACTTTC.

Points on this clonotype: With a much larger clone just one base away, this may be a read error. The chain joins TRBV20-1 to TRBJ2-1; 12 bases line up with TRBD2. The DNA end is more similar to TRBJ2-7, so the J call may be wrong. Germline CDR1 is DFQATT and CDR2 is SNEGSKA (reference sequence). This CDR3 has 15 amino acids. CDR3 region: CSAPGLAGSYNEQYF. The CDR3, as DNA: TGCAGTGCTCCCGGACTAGCGGGATCCTACAATGAGCAGTACTTC.

V and J are TRBV2 and TRBJ2-2; maybe TRBD2 (5 bases). Looked up from germline, CDR1 is SNHLY and CDR2 is FYNNEI. V gave up 2 bases and J gave up 0 bases, with 16 bases separating them. The CDR3 runs to 18 residues. The CDR3 region is CASSEYGLPIANTGELFF. The DNA of the CDR3 is TGTGCCAGCAGTGAATACGGACTCCCAATCGCGAACACCGGGGAGCTGTTTTTT.

This clonotype showed up just a few times. The chain carries TRBV11-2 and TRBJ2-1; the D gene is possibly TRBD2 (6 bases). Trimming took 1 base from V and 9 from J, leaving 19 bases between them. This CDR3 contains 16 residues. The germline V gene has CDR1 SGHAT and CDR2 FQNNGV. The CDR3: CASSLGLAISYGEQFF. CDR3 DNA sequence: TGTGCCAGCAGCTTAGGCCTAGCGATCAGTTATGGTGAGCAGTTCTTC.

With regard to this clonotype: One end of the junction does not line up with germline, which may come from a read error. The genes are TRBV6-6 and TRBJ2-4; the match to TRBD1 covers 10 bases. This CDR3 has 13 residues. Germline-derived CDR1 and CDR2 are MNHNY and SVGAGI (reference sequence). CDR3 protein: CASSDSDRGVMYF. As DNA, the CDR3 is TGTGCCAGCAGTGACTCGGACAGGGGGGTAATGTACTTC.

The gene calls are TRBV10-3 and TRBJ2-4, with unresolved D. The J call may be faulty, since TRBJ2-7 better matches the DNA end. CDR3 size: 11 residues. Germline CDR1 ENHRY, CDR2 SYGVKD. The CDR3 DNA is TGTGCCATCAGTGTTCTCCACGAGCAGTACTTC. Its protein is CAISVLHEQYF.

V gene TRBV12-3 or TRBV12-4 combines with J gene TRBJ2-1; no clear D gene. Trimming left V 3 bases short and J 2 bases short, with 8 bases between. This CDR3 contains 14 residues. The CDR3 here is CASSFGGAYNEQFF. The CDR3 DNA reads as TGTGCCAGCAGTTTCGGCGGAGCCTACAATGAGCAGTTCTTC.